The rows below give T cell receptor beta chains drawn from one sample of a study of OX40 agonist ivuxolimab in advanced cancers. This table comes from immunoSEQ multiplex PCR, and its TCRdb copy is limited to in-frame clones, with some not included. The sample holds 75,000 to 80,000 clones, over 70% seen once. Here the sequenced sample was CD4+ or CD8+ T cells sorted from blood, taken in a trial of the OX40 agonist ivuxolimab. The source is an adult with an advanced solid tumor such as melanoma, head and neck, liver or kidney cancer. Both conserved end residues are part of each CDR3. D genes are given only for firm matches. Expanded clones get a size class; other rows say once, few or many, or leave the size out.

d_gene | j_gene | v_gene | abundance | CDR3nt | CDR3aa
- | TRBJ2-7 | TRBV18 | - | TGTGCCAGCTCATCGACCGGGGGCGGCGAGCAGTACTTC | CASSSTGGGEQYF
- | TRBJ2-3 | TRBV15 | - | TGTGCCACCAGCCGATACTTCCGGGACACCTTAACGCCAGATACGCAGTATTTT | CATSRYFRDTLTPDTQYF
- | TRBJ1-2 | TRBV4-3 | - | TGCGCCAGCAGCCAAGATTCTCTAGGAGGAGGGTATGGCTACACCTTC | CASSQDSLGGGYGYTF
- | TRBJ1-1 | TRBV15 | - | TGTGCCACCAGCATAGGTTTGAACACTGAAGCTTTCTTT | CATSIGLNTEAFF
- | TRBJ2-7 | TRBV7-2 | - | TGTACCAGCAGCTTGTGGAGCTCCTACGAGCAGTACTTC | CTSSLWSSYEQYF
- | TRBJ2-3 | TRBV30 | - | TGTGCCTGGAGTGTAGGACCAGATACGCAGTATTTT | CAWSVGPDTQYF
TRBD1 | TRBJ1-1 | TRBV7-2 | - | TGTGCCAGCAGCTTACGAAGGGTGACAGGGGACACTGAAGCTTTCTTT | CASSLRRVTGDTEAFF
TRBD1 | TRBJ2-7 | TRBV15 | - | TGTGCCACCAGCAGAGTTTGGGACAGGGTAGAGCAGTACTTC | CATSRVWDRVEQYF
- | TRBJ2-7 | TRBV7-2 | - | TGTGCCAGCAGCTTAACCCGCCAGGGCAGGAACGAGCAGTACTTC | CASSLTRQGRNEQYF
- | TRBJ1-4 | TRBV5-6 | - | TGTGCCAGCAGCCCGGGGGGATTAGGTGAAAAACTGTTTTTT | CASSPGGLGEKLFF
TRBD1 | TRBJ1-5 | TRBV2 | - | TGTGCCAGCAGGGGACAGGGAATGCGCAATCAGCCCCAGCATTTT | CASRGQGMRNQPQHF
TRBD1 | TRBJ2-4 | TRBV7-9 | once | TGTGCCAGCAGCTTAAGGGCAGGACAGGCCTTAGCCAAAAACATTCAGTACTTC | CASSLRAGQALAKNIQYF
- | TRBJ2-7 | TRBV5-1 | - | TGCGCCAGCAGTTTGGACGGCTACGAGCAGTACTTC | CASSLDGYEQYF
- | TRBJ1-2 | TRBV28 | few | TGTGCCAGCAGTCTCATGGACAGCTATGGCTACACCTTC | CASSLMDSYGYTF
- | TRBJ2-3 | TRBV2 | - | TGTGCCAGCACCGGGCCACATAGCACAGATACGCAGTATTTT | CASTGPHSTDTQYF
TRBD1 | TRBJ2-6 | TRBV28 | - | TGTGCCAGCAGAGCCCACAGGGGGTCCTCTGGAGGGGCCAACGTCCTGACTTTC | CASRAHRGSSGGANVLTF
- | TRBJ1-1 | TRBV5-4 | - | TGTGCCAGCAATATCGGGGGGCTGAACACTGAAGCTTTCTTT | CASNIGGLNTEAFF
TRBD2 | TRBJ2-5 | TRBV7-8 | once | TGTGCCAGCAGCCATCGACTAGCGGGAGTTGGGAACCAGTACTTC | CASSHRLAGVGNQYF
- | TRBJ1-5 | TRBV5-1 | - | TGCGCCAGCAGCTCTGGAGGAGACAATCAGCCCCAGCATTTT | CASSSGGDNQPQHF
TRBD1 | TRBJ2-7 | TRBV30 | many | TGTGCCTGGAGTGTAAAGGACAGGTCACCCGCCTACGAGCAGTACTTC | CAWSVKDRSPAYEQYF
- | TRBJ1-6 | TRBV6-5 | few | TGTGCCAGCAGTTACTCCGGGGGCCCGCACACCCTCCACTTT | CASSYSGGPHTLHF
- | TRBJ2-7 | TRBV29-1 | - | TGCAGCGTTGAAAACCACGTCGGGAACGAGCAGTACTTC | CSVENHVGNEQYF
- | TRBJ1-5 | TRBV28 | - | TGTGCCAGCAGTGTCAATCAGCCCCAGCATTTT | CASSVNQPQHF
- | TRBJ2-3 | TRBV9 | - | TGTGCCAGCAGCGTAGAAGCGGGTCGCACAGATACGCAGTATTTT | CASSVEAGRTDTQYF
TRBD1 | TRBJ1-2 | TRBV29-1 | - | TGCAGCACACGCACCGGGACAGGCGGAGGCTACACCTTC | CSTRTGTGGGYTF
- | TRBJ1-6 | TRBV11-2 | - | TGTGCCAGCAGCTGGAAGAGTGATTCACCCCTCCACTTT | CASSWKSDSPLHF
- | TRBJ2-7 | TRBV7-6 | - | TGTGCCAGCAGCTTAGAGGAGGGTATGGTACACGAGCAGTACTTC | CASSLEEGMVHEQYF
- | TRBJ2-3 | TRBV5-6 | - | TGTGCCAGCAACCGGCGGACAGCCGGAAGGGATACGCAGTATTTT | CASNRRTAGRDTQYF
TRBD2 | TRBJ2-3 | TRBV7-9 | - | TGTGCCAGCAGCCGGAGCGGGGGGATCACAGATACGCAGTATTTT | CASSRSGGITDTQYF
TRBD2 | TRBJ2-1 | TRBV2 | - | TGTGCCAGCAGGCTAGCGGGAGGGGTGAATGAGCAGTTCTTC | CASRLAGGVNEQFF
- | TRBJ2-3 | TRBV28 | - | TGTGCCAGCAGTGTTTCGAGCGCAGATACGCAGTATTTT | CASSVSSADTQYF
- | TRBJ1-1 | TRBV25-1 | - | TGTGCCAGCAGTGACAGAGCCCCCACTGAAGCTTTCTTT | CASSDRAPTEAFF
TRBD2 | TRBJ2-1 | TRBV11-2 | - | TGTGCCAGCAGCTTAGGTAGCGGGAGGCGGAATGAGCAGTTCTTC | CASSLGSGRRNEQFF
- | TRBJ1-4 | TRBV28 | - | TGTGCCAGCAGTTCGGACTGGATCAATGAAAAACTGTTTTTT | CASSSDWINEKLFF
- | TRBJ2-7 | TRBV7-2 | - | TGTGCCAGCAGCACCCAACCTTCGGGGGTAATCTCCTACGAGCAGTACTTC | CASSTQPSGVISYEQYF
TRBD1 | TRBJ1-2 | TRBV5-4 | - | TGTGCCAGCAGTCCGGACAGGGTTGGCTACACCTTC | CASSPDRVGYTF
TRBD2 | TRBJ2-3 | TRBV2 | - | TGTGCCAGCAGTCTTAGGACTAGCAGAGTCACAGATACGCAGTATTTT | CASSLRTSRVTDTQYF
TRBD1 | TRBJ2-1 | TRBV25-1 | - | TGTGCCAGCCTCCGACAGGGTAGCTCCTACAATGAGCAGTTCTTC | CASLRQGSSYNEQFF
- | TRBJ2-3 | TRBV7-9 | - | TGTGCCAGCCCCATCGGTGGGGGAGAGGCAGATACGCAGTATTTT | CASPIGGGEADTQYF
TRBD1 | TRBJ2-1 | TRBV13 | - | TGTGCCAGCAGCTGGCGCTCCGGACAGGGGGCAAGTTATGAGCAGTTCTTC | CASSWRSGQGASYEQFF
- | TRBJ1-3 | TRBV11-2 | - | TGTGCCAGCAGCCCCTACCTACCGGGCTCTGGAAACACCATATATTTT | CASSPYLPGSGNTIYF